Given below is one TCR beta chain in context. The sample originates from a study of T cell responses to AZD1222 COVID-19 vaccine. Assay used: immunoSEQ multiplex PCR; TCRdb lists only in-frame clones, some missing. The table records 100,000 or so clones, around 84% of them present only once. Looked up from germline, CDR1 is LNHDA and CDR2 is SQIVND (reference sequence). The CDR3 has 13 residues. Trimming removed 7 bases from V and 5 bases from J, with 14 bases in between. The starting material was peripheral blood, obtained on day 0 of AZD1222 vaccination. The clonotype comes from an adult in good health. The V call is TRBV19, the J call TRBJ2-5, with D tentatively TRBD1 (6 bases). CDR3 region: CASIDRSRETQYF. CDR3 bases: TGTGCCAGTATAGACAGGTCTCGGGAGACCCAGTACTTC.